This T cell receptor (beta chain) was sequenced for a study of CD8 T cells in ankylosing spondylitis. Overall study findings and caveats: Disease-linked clones had a CD8+ phenotype and relatively low frequency in peripheral blood. Disease-linked clones were reportedly significantly enriched in matched ankylosing spondylitis synovial fluid. Eight highly homologous variants formed a TCR beta motif that appeared characteristic of ankylosing spondylitis blood.

Each TCR beta library was made by quantitative 5'-RACE that incorporated molecular barcodes. One entry per CDR3 protein results from TCRdb running MiXCR on the 5' RACE reads. The sample has 100,000 or so distinct CDR3 sequences; approximately 8.9% are singletons. The CDR3 loop spans 17 amino acids. In regard to this clonotype: Its target is unknown.

The receptor's source is a male donor with ankylosing spondylitis. J is TRBJ2-2 and V is TRBV21-1; the table's TRBD1 call for D was not verified on the DNA. TRBV21-1 is deemed a pseudogene. The sample comprised blood, either unsorted or a sorted T cell fraction (not recorded which). CDR3 residues: CASSNSSPWSVTGELFF. The CDR3 nucleotides read TGTGCCAGCAGCAATTCTTCCCCCTGGAGCGTCACCGGGGAGCTGTTTTTT.